Here is one T cell receptor (beta chain) with its context. Its antigen is currently unknown. These data originate in a study of response to subunit inactivated influenza vaccine. The study, taken as a whole, reports: It was suggested by the authors that few new T cells are recruited by each seasonal influenza vaccination.

This CDR3 comprises 14 residues. V was clipped by 5 bases and J by 5 bases; unmatched bases: 7. In germline, CDR1 is KGHSH, CDR2 LQKENI. From the RT-PCR reads, TCRdb called clonotypes with MiXCR, one entry per CDR3 protein. The data contain approximately 490,000 distinct CDR3 sequences, under 8.5% of them seen just once; the ten biggest clones take up around 13%. This chain connects TRBV18 to TRBJ2-7, with 9 bases lining up with TRBD1. This clonotype was obtained from a man aged 45 to 70 who received an inactivated influenza vaccine. The sample consisted of PBMCs from blood, taken around 2 years after vaccination. CDR3 sequence reads: CASSSRTGENEQYF. The CDR3 nucleotides read TGTGCCAGCTCAAGCCGGACAGGGGAGAACGAGCAGTACTTC.